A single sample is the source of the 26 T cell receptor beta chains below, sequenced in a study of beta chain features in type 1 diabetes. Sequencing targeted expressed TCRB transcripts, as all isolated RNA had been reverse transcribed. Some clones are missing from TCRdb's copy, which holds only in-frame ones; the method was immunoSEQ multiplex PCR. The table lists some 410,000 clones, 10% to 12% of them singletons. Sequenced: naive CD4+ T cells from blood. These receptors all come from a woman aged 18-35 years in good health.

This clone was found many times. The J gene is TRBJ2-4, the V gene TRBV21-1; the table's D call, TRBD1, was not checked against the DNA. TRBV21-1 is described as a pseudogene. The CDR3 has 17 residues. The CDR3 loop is CANHGLDRGMAKNIQYF. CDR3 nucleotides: TGTGCCAACCACGGCCTTGACAGGGGAATGGCCAAAAACATTCAGTACTTC.

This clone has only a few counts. The DNA of the CDR3 is TGTGCCAGCAGCTCCCCGGGACAGGCCACTCTGGGGCAGTTCTTC. Translating it yields CASSSPGQATLGQFF. The V and J genes are TRBV7-9 and TRBJ2-1; 8 positions agree with TRBD1. The CDR3 sequence is 15 residues long. Per the germline V gene, CDR1 is SEHNR and CDR2 is FQNEAQ (reference sequence). V shed 4 bases, J shed 12 bases, and the junction held 14 bases outside the gene matches.

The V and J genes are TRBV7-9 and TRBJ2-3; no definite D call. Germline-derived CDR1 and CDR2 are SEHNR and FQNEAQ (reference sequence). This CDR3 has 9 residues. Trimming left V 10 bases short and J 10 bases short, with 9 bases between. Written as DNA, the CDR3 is TGTGCCACCCCGTGTGCGCAGTATTTT. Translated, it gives CATPCAQYF.

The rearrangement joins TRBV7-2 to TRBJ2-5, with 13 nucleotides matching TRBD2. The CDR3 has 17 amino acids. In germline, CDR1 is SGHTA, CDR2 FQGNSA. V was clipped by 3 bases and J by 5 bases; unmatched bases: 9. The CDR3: CASSFATSGGTVETQYF. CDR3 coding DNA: TGTGCCAGCAGCTTCGCGACTAGCGGGGGGACCGTGGAGACCCAGTACTTC.

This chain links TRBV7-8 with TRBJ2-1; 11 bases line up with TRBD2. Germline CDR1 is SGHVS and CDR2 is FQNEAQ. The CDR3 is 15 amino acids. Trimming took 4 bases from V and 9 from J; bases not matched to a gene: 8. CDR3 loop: CASSWVAGGPGEQFF. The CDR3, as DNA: TGTGCCAGCAGCTGGGTAGCGGGGGGGCCCGGTGAGCAGTTCTTC.

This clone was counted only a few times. The CDR3 spells CASSQGLAGLARWNEQFF. CDR3 in DNA: TGTGCCAGCAGCCAGGGACTAGCGGGGCTAGCCCGGTGGAATGAGCAGTTCTTC. The chain couples TRBV7-2 to TRBJ2-1; 13 bases fit TRBD2. The V segment lost 5 bases and the J segment 7 bases; nucleotides outside the gene matches: 14. The CDR3 length is 18 residues. CDR1 is SGHTA and CDR2 is FQGNSA in the germline V gene.

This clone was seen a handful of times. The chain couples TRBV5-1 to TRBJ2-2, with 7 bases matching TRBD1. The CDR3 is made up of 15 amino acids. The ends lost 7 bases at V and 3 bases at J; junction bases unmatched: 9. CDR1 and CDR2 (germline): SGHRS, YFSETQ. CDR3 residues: CASRRTGVDTGELFF. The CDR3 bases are TGCGCCAGCCGACGAACAGGGGTTGACACCGGGGAGCTGTTTTTT.

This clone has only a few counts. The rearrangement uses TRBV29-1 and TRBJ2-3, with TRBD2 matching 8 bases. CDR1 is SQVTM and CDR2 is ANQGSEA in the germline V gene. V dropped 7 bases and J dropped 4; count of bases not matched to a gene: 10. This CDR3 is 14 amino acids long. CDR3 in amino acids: CSGEFPAGADTQYF. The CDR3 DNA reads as TGCAGCGGTGAGTTCCCAGCGGGGGCAGATACGCAGTATTTT.

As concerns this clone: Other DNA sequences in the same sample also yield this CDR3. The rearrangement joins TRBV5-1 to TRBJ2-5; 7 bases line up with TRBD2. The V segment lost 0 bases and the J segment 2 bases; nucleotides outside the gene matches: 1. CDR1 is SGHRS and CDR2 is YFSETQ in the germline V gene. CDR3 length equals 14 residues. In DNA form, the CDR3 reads TGCGCCAGCAGCTTGGCGGGGGGTCAAGAGACCCAGTACTTC. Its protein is CASSLAGGQETQYF.

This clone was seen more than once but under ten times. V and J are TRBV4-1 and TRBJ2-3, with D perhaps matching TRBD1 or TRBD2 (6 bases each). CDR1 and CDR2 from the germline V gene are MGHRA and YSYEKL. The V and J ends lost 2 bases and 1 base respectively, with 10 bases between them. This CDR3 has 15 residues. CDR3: CASSQRGGRTDTQYF. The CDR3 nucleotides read TGCGCCAGCAGCCAAAGAGGGGGGCGCACAGATACGCAGTATTTT.

The CDR3 loop is CASSLFAGTSGRNEQFF. Written as DNA, the CDR3 is TGTGCCAGCAGCTTATTTGCCGGGACTAGCGGGAGGAATGAGCAGTTCTTC. The V call is TRBV7-3, the J call TRBJ2-1; TRBD2 aligns across 15 bases. Germline assignment: CDR1 SGHTA and CDR2 FQGTGA. This CDR3 region has 17 residues. With V trimmed by 2 bases and J by 7 bases, 6 bases remained unmatched.

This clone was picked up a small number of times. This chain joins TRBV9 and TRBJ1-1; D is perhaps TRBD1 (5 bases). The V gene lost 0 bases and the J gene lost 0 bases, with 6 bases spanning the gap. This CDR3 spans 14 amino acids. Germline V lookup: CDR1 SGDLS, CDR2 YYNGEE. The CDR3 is CASSVGQMNTEAFF. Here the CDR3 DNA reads TGTGCCAGCAGCGTAGGACAGATGAACACTGAAGCTTTCTTT.

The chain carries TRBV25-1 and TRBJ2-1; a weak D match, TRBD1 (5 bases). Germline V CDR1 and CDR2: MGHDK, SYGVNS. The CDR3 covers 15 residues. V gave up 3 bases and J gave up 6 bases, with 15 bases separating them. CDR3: CASSDPSRALNEQFF. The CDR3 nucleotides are TGTGCCAGCAGTGACCCAAGCAGGGCCCTCAATGAGCAGTTCTTC.

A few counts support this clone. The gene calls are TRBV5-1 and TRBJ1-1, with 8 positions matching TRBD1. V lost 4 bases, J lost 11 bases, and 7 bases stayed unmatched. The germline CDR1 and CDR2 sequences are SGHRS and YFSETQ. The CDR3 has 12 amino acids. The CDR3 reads CASSLDRATAFF. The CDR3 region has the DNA TGCGCCAGCAGCCTGGACAGGGCTACGGCTTTCTTT. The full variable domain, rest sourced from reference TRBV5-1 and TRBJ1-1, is KAGVTQTPRYLIKTRGQQVTLSCSPISGHRSVSWYQQTPGQGLQFLFEYFSETQRNKGNFPGRFSGRQFSNSRSEMNVSTLELGDSALYLCASSLDRATAFFGQGTRLTVV.

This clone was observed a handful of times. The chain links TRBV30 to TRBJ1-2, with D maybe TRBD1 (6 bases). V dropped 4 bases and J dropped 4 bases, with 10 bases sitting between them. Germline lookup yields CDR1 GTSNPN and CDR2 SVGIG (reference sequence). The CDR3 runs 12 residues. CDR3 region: CAWTGGGYGYTF. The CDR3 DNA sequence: TGTGCCTGGACTGGAGGGGGCTATGGCTACACCTTC.

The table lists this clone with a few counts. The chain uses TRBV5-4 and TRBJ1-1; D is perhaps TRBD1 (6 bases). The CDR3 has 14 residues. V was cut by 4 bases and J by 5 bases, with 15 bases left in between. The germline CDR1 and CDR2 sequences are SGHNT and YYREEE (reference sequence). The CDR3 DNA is TGTGCCAGCAGCAACAGGGAGGGGGGAACTGAAGCTTTCTTT. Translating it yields CASSNREGGTEAFF. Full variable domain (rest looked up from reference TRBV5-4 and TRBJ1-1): ETGVTQSPTHLIKTRGQQVTLRCSSQSGHNTVSWYQQALGQGPQFIFQYYREEENGRGNFPPRFSGLQFPNYSSELNVNALELDDSALYLCASSNREGGTEAFFGQGTRLTVV.

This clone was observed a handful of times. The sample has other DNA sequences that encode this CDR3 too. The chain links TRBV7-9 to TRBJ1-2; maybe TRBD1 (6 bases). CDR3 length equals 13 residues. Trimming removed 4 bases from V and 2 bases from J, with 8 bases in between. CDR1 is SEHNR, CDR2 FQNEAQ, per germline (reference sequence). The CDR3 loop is CASSWTENYGYTF. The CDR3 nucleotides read TGTGCCAGCAGCTGGACAGAGAACTATGGCTACACCTTC.

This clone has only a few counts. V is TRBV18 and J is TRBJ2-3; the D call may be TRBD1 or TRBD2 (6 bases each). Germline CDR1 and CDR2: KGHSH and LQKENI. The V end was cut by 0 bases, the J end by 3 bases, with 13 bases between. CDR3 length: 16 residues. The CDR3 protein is CASSPPGTGRTDTQYF. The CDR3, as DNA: TGTGCCAGCTCACCACCGGGTACAGGGAGGACAGATACGCAGTATTTT.

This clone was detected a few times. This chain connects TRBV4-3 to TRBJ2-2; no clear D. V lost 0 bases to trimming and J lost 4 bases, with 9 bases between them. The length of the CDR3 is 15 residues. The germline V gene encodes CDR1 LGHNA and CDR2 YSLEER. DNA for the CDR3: TGCGCCAGCAGCCAAGATGTCACTACCACCGGGGAGCTGTTTTTT. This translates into CASSQDVTTTGELFF.

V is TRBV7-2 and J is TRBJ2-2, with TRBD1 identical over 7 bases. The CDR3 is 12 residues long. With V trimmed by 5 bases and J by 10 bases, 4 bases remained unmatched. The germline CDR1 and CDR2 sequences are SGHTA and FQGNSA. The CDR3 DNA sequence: TGTGCCAGCAGCCCGGGACAGCCGGAGCTGTTTTTT. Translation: CASSPGQPELFF.

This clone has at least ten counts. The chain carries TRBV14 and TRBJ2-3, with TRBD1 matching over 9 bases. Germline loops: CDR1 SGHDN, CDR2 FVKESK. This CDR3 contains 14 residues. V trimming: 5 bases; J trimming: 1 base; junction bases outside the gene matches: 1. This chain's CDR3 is CASSWDRGTDTQYF. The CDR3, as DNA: TGTGCCAGCAGCTGGGACAGGGGCACAGATACGCAGTATTTT.

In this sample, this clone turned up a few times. The CDR3 bases are TGTGCCTGGAGTGTCAGGGACAGATGGTCCTACGAGCAGTACTTC. Translated, it gives CAWSVRDRWSYEQYF. This chain uses TRBV30 with TRBJ2-7; 7 nucleotides line up with TRBD1. Germline CDR1 is GTSNPN and CDR2 is SVGIG (reference sequence). The CDR3 consists of 15 residues. V trimming: 0 bases; J trimming: 1 base; junction bases outside the gene matches: 6.

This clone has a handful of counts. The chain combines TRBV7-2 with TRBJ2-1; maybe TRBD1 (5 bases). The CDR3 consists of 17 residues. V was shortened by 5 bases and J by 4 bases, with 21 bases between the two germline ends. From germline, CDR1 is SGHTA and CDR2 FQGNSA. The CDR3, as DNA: TGTGCCAGCAGCCGCCTGGGCGACAGCTACAGGTACAATGAGCAGTTCTTC. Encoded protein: CASSRLGDSYRYNEQFF. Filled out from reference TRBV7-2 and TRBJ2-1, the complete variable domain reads GAGVSQSPSNKVTEKGKDVELRCDPISGHTALYWYRQSLGQGLEFLIYFQGNSAPDKSGLPSDRFSAERTGGSVSTLTIQRTQQEDSAVYLCASSRLGDSYRYNEQFFGPGTRLTVL.

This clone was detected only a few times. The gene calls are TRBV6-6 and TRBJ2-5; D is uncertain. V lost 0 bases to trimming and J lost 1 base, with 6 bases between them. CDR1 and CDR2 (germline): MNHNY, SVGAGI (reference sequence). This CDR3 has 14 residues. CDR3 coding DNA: TGTGCCAGCAGTTACTCGGGTTCCCAAGAGACCCAGTACTTC. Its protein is CASSYSGSQETQYF.

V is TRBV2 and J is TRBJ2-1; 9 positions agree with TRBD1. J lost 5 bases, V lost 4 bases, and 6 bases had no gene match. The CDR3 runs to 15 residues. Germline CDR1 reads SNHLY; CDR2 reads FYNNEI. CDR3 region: CASSATGTGNNEQFF. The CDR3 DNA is TGTGCCAGCAGTGCCACCGGGACAGGGAACAATGAGCAGTTCTTC.

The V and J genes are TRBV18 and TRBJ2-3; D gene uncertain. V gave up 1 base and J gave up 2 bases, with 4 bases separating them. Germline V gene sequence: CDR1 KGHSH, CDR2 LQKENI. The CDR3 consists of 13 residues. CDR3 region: CASSPRNTDTQYF. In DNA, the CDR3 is TGTGCCAGCTCACCACGGAACACAGATACGCAGTATTTT. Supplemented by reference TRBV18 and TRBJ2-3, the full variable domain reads NAGVMQNPRHLVRRRGQEARLRCSPMKGHSHVYWYRQLPEEGLKFMVYLQKENIIDESGMPKERFSAEFPKEGPSILRIQQVVRGDSAAYFCASSPRNTDTQYFGPGTRLTVL.